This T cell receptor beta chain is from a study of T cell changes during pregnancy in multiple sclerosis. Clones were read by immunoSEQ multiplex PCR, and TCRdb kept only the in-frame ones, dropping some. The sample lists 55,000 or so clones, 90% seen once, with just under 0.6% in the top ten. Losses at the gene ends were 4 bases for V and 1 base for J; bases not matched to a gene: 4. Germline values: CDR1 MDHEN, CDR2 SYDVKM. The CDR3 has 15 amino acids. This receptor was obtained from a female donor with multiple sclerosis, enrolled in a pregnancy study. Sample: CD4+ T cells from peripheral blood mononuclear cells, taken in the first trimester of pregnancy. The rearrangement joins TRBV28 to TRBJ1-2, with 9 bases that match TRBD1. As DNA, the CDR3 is TGTGCCAGCAGTTCCACAGGGGGCCGTAACTATGGCTACACCTTC. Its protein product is CASSSTGGRNYGYTF.